Included here is one T cell receptor beta chain sequence, with context. This sample was included in a study of blood T cell dynamics during melanoma immunotherapy. Study as a whole: First-line therapy was either pembrolizumab or nivolumab with ipilimumab for metastatic melanoma.

Sample time point: pre-treatment baseline. At 12 weeks after first infusion, RECIST 1.1 defined response for most patients. Patients had no prior systemic cancer treatment, immunosuppressants or other active cancers. A fixed DNA input of 300 to 350 ng was used per bulk PBMC sample. This table comes from immunoSEQ multiplex PCR, and its TCRdb copy is limited to in-frame clones, with some not included. The sample includes more than 6,500 clones, roughly 88% of them seen just once. The material was blood, obtained from a patient treated with checkpoint blockade. The receptor was isolated from a human donor with melanoma. Some clones in this sample may be carry-over from other donors' samples.

The CDR3 reads CASSPGSGGGQDTQYF. CDR3 nucleotides: TGCGCCAGCAGCCCCGGGAGCGGCGGGGGGCAAGATACGCAGTATTTT. The chain employs TRBV4-1 and TRBJ2-3; 8 nucleotides agree with TRBD2. The CDR3 runs to 16 residues. With V trimmed by 4 bases and J by 5 bases, 11 bases remained unmatched. Germline CDR1 is MGHRA and CDR2 is YSYEKL.